Listed below are T cell receptor beta chains from one sample, sequenced in a study of T cell responses to AZD1222 COVID-19 vaccine. Sequenced by immunoSEQ multiplex PCR; TCRdb stores in-frame clones only, minus some. The table lists about 150,000 clones, 90% of them singletons. The material was peripheral blood, obtained on day 0 of AZD1222 vaccination. The receptors here all came from an adult in good health. Each CDR3 is given with its conserved first and last residue. D genes are given only for firm matches. The size field is filled for only some rows; it gives once, few, many or a size class.

TRBJ1-6	TRBD1	NA	TRBV3-1/TRBV3-2	CASSQGWDRVNSPLHF	TGTGCCAGCAGCCAGGGGTGGGACAGGGTGAATTCACCCCTCCACTTT
TRBJ2-1	NA	NA	TRBV6-5	CASSSPSSYNEQFF	TGTGCCAGCAGTTCCCCGAGCTCCTACAATGAGCAGTTCTTC
TRBJ2-7	NA	NA	TRBV15	CATSRDLGQKVRQQYF	TGTGCCACCAGCAGAGATCTTGGGCAGAAGGTTCGACAGCAGTACTTC
TRBJ2-7	NA	once	TRBV5-4	CASSLGVYEQYF	TGTGCCAGCAGCTTAGGTGTCTACGAGCAGTACTTC
TRBJ2-3	TRBD2	NA	TRBV7-2	CASSPPGLATTDTQYF	TGTGCCAGCAGCCCCCCGGGACTAGCGACCACAGATACGCAGTATTTT
TRBJ1-1	NA	NA	TRBV2	CATRSQGAEAFF	TGTGCCACTAGATCCCAGGGCGCCGAAGCTTTCTTT
TRBJ2-3	NA	few	TRBV11-2	CASLKSGTDTQYF	TGTGCCAGCCTCAAATCTGGCACAGATACGCAGTATTTT
TRBJ1-5	TRBD1	NA	TRBV5-8	CASSSGTGGNQPQHF	TGTGCCAGCAGCTCAGGGACAGGGGGCAATCAGCCCCAGCATTTT
TRBJ2-3	TRBD1	NA	TRBV4-3	CASSQARTGLDTQYF	TGCGCCAGCAGCCAGGCTCGGACAGGGTTGGATACGCAGTATTTT
TRBJ1-1	NA	medium-sized	TRBV6-4	CASSDTATTEAFF	TGTGCCAGCAGTGACACAGCTACCACTGAAGCTTTCTTT
TRBJ2-7	TRBD1	NA	TRBV18	CASSPGDRVASYEQYF	TGTGCCAGCTCACCCGGGGACAGGGTTGCGTCCTACGAGCAGTACTTC
TRBJ1-2	NA	once	TRBV5-6	CASSYYDRNYGYTF	TGTGCCAGCAGCTACTACGACAGGAACTATGGCTACACCTTC
TRBJ2-5	TRBD2	NA	TRBV10-3	CAIRYHQGEAGGIQETQYF	TGTGCCATCAGATACCATCAAGGAGAAGCGGGGGGGATTCAAGAGACCCAGTACTTC